This T cell receptor (beta chain) was observed in a study of T-cell reconstitution after alpha-beta-depleted transplantation in children. Using unique molecular identifiers, the investigators prepared the TCRbeta library. TCRdb re-analysed the PCR reads in MiXCR, keeping a single row per CDR3 protein. The sample gives hundreds of thousands of distinct CDR3 sequences, 9.9% of which show up once; roughly 9.1% is in the top ten. In germline, CDR1 is SSHAT, CDR2 FNYEAQ (reference sequence). The CDR3 sequence is 17 residues long. The V segment lost 2 bases and the J segment 2 bases; nucleotides outside the gene matches: 3.

This TCR came from a human donor who donated a stem cell graft to a child with SCID. Sequencing was performed on PBMCs from the stem cell graft donor, taken from the stem cell graft. The V and J genes are TRBV7-7 and TRBJ2-5, with 15 bases aligning to TRBD2. CDR3 DNA sequence: TGTGCCAGCAGCTTACGGGGACTAGCGGGGGGACAAGAGACCCAGTACTTC. It encodes CASSLRGLAGGQETQYF.